These T cell receptor beta chains were read from a single sample in a study of CD8+ T cells in alopecia areata. The data were produced by immunoSEQ multiplex PCR, yet TCRdb's version contains in-frame clones alone and is incomplete. The sample records fewer than 100,000 clones, about 40% being singletons. Sequenced material: CD4+ T cells sorted from blood. The source of these receptors is a human donor with alopecia areata. CDR3s leave out the opening cysteine and the closing phenylalanine or tryptophan.

TRBV30 | AWSRSGNEQF
TRBV30 | AWSRGTANTEAF
TRBV29-1 | SVIRTSGTDTQY
TRBV28 | ASSLGPSYNEQF
TRBV30 | AWSVTDGQPQH
TRBV6-6 | AAGLAGAVNEQF
TRBV28 | ASSSSPWRASSYEQY
TRBV28 | ASSSIPDRPRGYT
TRBV29-1 | SVVAGGTDTQY
TRBV2 | ASGAGTAPYEQY
TRBV2 | AGGIQGAREQF